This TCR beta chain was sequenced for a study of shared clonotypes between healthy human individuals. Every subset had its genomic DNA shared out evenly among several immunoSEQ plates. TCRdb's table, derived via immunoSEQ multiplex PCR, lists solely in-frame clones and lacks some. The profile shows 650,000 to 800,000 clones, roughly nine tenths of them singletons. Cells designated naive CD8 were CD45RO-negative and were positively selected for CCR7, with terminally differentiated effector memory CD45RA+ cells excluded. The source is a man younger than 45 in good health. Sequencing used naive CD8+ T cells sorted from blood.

The CDR3 DNA is TGTGCCAGCAGCTTGGCCTTAGCGGGCCAAGAGACCCAGTACTTC. This gives the protein CASSLALAGQETQYF. The V gene is TRBV5-4, the J gene TRBJ2-5, with TRBD2 matching 7 bases. The CDR3 runs to 15 residues. Germline values: CDR1 SGHNT, CDR2 YYREEE (reference sequence). V lost 0 bases to trimming and J lost 1 base; unmatched junction nucleotides: 3.